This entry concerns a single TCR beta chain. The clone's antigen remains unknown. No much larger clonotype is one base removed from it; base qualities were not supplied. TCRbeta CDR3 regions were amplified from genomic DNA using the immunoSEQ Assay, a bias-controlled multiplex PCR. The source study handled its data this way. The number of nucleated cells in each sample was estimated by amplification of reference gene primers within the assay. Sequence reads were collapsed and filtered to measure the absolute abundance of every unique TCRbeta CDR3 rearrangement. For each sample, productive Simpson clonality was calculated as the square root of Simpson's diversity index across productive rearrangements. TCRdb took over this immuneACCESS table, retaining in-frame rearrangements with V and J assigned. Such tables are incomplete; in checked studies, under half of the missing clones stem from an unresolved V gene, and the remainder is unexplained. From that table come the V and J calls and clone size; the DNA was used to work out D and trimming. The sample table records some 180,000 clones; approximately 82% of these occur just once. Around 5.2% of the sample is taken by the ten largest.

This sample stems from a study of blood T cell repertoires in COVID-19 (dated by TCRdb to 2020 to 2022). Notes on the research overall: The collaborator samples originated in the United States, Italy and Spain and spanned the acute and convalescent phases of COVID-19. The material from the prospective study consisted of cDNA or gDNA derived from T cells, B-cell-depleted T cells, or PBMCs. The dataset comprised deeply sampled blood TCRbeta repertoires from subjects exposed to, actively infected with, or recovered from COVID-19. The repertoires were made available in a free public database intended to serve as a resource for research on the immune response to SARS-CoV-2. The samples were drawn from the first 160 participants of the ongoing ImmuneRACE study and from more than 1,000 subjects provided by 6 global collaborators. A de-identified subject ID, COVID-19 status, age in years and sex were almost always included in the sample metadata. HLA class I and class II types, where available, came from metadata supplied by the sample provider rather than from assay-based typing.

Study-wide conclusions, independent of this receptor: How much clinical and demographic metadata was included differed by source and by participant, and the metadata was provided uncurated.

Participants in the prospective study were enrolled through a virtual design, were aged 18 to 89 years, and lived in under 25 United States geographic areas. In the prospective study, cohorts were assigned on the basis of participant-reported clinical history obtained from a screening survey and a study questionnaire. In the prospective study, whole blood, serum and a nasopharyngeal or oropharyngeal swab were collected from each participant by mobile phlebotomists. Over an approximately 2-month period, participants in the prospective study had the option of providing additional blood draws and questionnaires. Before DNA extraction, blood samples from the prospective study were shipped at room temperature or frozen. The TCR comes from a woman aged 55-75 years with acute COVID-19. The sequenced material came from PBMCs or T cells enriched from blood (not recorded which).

Read as DNA, the sequence is TGTGCCAGCAGTTTTATACAGGGCAATGGCTACACCTTC. Protein translation: CASSFIQGNGYTF. The V and J segments used are TRBV28 and TRBJ1-2, and possibly TRBD1, on 6 matching bases. V gives up 3 bases and J gives up 6 bases, and the segment between their germline ends measures 11 bases. Its CDR3 holds 13 amino acids, cysteine through phenylalanine. Here the CDR3 DNA is all that survives: 39 bases in frame from base 1. CDR1 and CDR2 (MDHEN, SYDVKM) derive from the germline V gene.